This T cell receptor (beta chain) was retrieved from a study of vaccination and CD4 T cells after COVID-19 (dated by TCRdb to between 2021 and 2024). For context, the study as a whole: Every convalescent patient had a positive nasal swab PCR test for SARS-CoV-2, with mild disease in roughly 10 patients and severe disease in one. Post-vaccine blood samples were obtained a median of roughly 75 days after the second vaccine dose, with a range of roughly 13 to 250 days. Control cultures used a CEFX viral epitope pool as positive control, an HIV-1 Nef peptide pool as negative control, or no peptide. The convalescent cohort comprised six males and four females, including two Hispanic individuals, seven Caucasians, two Asians and one multiracial person. For stimulating the cultures, overlapping spike peptide pools were used, derived from SARS-CoV-2 as well as from the common cold coronaviruses HCoV-NL63, HCoV-OC43 and HCoV-229E. Each participant got two doses of either the Pfizer-BioNTech BNT162b2 vaccine (n=8) or the Moderna mRNA-1273 vaccine (n=2). A few convalescent patients were sampled both early after vaccination (day 14) and late after vaccination (days 161 to 241). Post-COVID blood samples from convalescent patients were collected a median of 101 days after diagnosis, with a range of 35 to 161 days. In ten to eleven COVID-19 convalescent patients and a few infection-naive healthy vaccine recipients, the spike-specific CD4+ TCR repertoire before mRNA vaccination was compared with the repertoire after mRNA vaccination. The paper's findings and limits, for the study overall: The study included relatively few convalescent patients and did not analyze early timepoints after natural infection. Among convalescent patients, a median around 89% of the SARS-CoV-2-reactive clones seen after vaccination appeared only after vaccination, which suggests priming specific to the vaccine. Of the vaccine-specific clones in convalescent patients, 304 of 307, or nearly all, reacted only to SARS-CoV-2 spike and did not cross-react with common cold coronaviruses. Although the median number of SARS-CoV-2-reactive clonotypes went up from around 20 after infection to around 39 after vaccination, the increase was not significant.

CDR3 length: 13 amino acids, cysteine to phenylalanine. The kept DNA is CDR3 alone, 39 bases in frame from the first base. For CDR1 and CDR2, the germline V gene lists MRHNA and SNTAGT. V is cut by 4 bases and J by 1 base, and the space between the germline ends is 4 bases. The sample's time point, from its label and the paper: late sampling 161 to 241 days after vaccination in a few convalescent patients. This specimen's treatment or condition label, interpreted: 10-day PBMC culture with coronavirus spike peptide pools or control peptides (ViraFEST assay). To expand antigen-specific T cells with peptide pools and then pick out the expanded clonotypes through TCR sequencing, the study relied on the ViraFEST assay. The convalescent patients' positive SARS-CoV-2 PCR tests fell between March and December 2020, which was before the Alpha, Beta and Delta variants emerged in the United States. Each well held 1.5 million to 2.5 million PBMCs cultured with approximately 9.2 ug/ml peptide pools in IMDM containing around 4.5% human AB serum and 8 to 10 IU/ml IL-2. On days 3 and 7, half of the culture medium was replaced with fresh IL-2-containing medium. CD4+ T cells were isolated after approximately ten days of culture through negative selection using the EasySep CD4+ T cell isolation kit. Ficoll-Paque Plus gradient centrifugation was used to isolate PBMCs from whole blood, and the isolated PBMCs were then either used fresh or cryopreserved at -140C. Culture conditions were generally each tested in triplicate wells.

In regard to this clonotype: The target of this receptor is not known. No clone much larger than this one lies a single base away; base qualities are absent.

The library came from PCR. At the Johns Hopkins FTIC core, DNA from the cultured CD4+ T cells underwent TCR sequencing with the Oncomine TCR Beta short-read assay. The QIAamp micro DNA kit was used to extract genomic DNA from the cultured CD4+ T cells. Oncomine TCR Beta libraries from cultured CD4+ T cells were pooled using unique dual indexes and sequenced on an Illumina iSeq 100. In the authors' own workflow: Non-productive sequences were filtered out, and CDR3s that did not start with C, did not end with F or W, or were shorter than 7 amino acids were discarded. Antigen-specific clonotypes were identified using the MANAFEST web application through comparison of peptide-stimulated wells with reference and other culture wells. An FDR below 0.05, an odds ratio above 5, and a productive frequency above 0.1% in at least two of three replicate wells were required for clones to be considered positive. A clonotype was classed as cross-reactive if the clonotype showed significant expansion both in SARS-CoV-2 spike wells and in at least one common cold coronavirus spike condition. Levenshtein distances (stringdist) and unrooted phylogenetic trees (ape) in R version 3.6.1 were used to assess CDR3 homology. Starting from the raw public reads, TCRdb applied fastp trimming at Q25, assembled clones with MiXCR and retained in-frame beta chains. For every CDR3 protein sequence, its rows merge into one entry that carries the most common genes and DNA. What appears here as the V and J calls and clone size reflects TCRdb's work, not the paper's. This sample holds around 27,000 distinct CDR3 sequences; about 35% were observed only once. The ten most abundant clones make up about 3.4% of the sample.

The chain is made from TRBV6-4 and TRBJ2-2; there is no confident call for the D gene. Specimen: CD4+ T cells from blood, cultured in vitro, collected about 7 months after SARS-CoV-2 vaccination. The sequence was obtained from a human donor who had recovered from COVID-19. CDR3 region: CASSAENTGELFF. Read as DNA, the sequence is TGTGCCAGCAGTGCAGAGAACACCGGGGAGCTGTTTTTT.